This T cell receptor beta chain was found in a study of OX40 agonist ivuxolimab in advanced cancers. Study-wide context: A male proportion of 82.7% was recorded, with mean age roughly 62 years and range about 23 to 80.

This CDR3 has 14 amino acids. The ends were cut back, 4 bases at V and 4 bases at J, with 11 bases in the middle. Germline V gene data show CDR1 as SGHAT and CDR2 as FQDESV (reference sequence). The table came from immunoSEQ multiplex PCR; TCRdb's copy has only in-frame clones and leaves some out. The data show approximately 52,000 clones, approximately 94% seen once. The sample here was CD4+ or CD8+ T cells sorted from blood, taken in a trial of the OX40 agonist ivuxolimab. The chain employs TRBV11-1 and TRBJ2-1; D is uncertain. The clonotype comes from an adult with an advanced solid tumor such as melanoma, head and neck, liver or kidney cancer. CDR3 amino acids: CASSSHAVYNEQFF. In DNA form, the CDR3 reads TGTGCCAGCAGCTCGCACGCGGTGTACAATGAGCAGTTCTTC.